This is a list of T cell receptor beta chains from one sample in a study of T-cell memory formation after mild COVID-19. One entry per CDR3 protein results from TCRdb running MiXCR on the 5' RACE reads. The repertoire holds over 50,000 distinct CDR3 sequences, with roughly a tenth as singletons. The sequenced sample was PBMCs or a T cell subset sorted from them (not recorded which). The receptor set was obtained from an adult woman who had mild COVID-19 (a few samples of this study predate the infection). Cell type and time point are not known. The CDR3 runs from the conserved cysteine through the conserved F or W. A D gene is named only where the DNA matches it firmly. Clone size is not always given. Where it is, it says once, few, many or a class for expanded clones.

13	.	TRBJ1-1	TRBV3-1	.	CASSPSDRSEAFF	TGTGCCAGCAGCCCCTCTGACAGGAGTGAAGCTTTCTTT
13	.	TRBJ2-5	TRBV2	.	CASSERVRETQYF	TGTGCCAGCAGTGAAAGGGTACGAGAGACCCAGTACTTC
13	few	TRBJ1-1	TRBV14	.	CASSQERDTEAFF	TGTGCCAGCAGCCAAGAACGGGACACTGAAGCTTTCTTT
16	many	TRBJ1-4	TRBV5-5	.	CASSLGSRGTNEKLFF	TGTGCCAGCAGCTTGGGATCCCGCGGTACTAATGAAAAACTGTTTTTT
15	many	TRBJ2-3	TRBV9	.	CASSPEGQGRDTQYF	TGTGCCAGCAGCCCTGAGGGGCAGGGTAGAGATACGCAGTATTTT
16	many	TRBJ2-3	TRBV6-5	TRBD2	CASRSTSGRSTDTQYF	TGTGCCAGCAGGTCGACTAGCGGGCGCAGCACAGATACGCAGTATTTT
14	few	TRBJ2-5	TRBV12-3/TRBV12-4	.	CASTGGVFQETQYF	TGTGCCAGCACAGGGGGGGTTTTTCAAGAGACCCAGTACTTC
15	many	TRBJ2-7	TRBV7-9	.	CASSFLRSPGDEQYF	TGTGCCAGCAGCTTCCTTCGAAGTCCCGGGGACGAGCAGTACTTC
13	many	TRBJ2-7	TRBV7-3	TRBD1	CASSLTGAREQYF	TGTGCCAGCAGCTTGACAGGGGCTCGTGAGCAGTACTTC
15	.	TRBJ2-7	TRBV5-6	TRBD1	CASSLPRQGYVEQYF	TGTGCCAGCAGCTTGCCGAGACAGGGTTATGTCGAGCAGTACTTC
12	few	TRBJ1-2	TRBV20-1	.	CSAAWDGYGYTF	TGCAGTGCCGCCTGGGACGGCTATGGCTACACCTTC
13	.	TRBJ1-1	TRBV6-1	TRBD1	CAGTGTENTEAFF	TGTGCCGGGACCGGGACAGAGAACACTGAAGCTTTCTTT
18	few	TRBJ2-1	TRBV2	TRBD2	CASSVLSGRAEPYNEQFF	TGTGCCAGCAGTGTCCTTAGCGGGAGGGCCGAACCCTACAATGAGCAGTTCTTC
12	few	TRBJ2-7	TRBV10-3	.	CAISESESWQYF	TGTGCCATCAGTGAGTCAGAGTCTTGGCAGTACTTC
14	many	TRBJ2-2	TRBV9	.	CASRALQGSGELFF	TGTGCCAGCAGAGCTCTCCAGGGCTCCGGGGAGCTGTTTTTT
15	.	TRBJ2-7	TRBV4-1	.	CASSLALSETYEQYF	TGCGCCAGCAGCCTCGCCCTCTCTGAGACCTACGAGCAGTACTTC
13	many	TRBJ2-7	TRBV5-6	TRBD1	CASSLEPGQGSYF	TGTGCCAGCAGCTTAGAGCCGGGACAGGGCTCCTACTTC
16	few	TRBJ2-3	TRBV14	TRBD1	CASSPTDRRLTDTQYF	TGTGCCAGCAGCCCGACGGACAGGCGATTAACAGATACGCAGTATTTT
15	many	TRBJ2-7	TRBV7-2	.	CASSLISGVGTEQYF	TGTGCCAGCAGCTTAATTTCCGGCGTTGGGACCGAGCAGTACTTC
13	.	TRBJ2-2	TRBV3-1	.	CASSQSTPGELFF	TGTGCCAGCAGCCAAAGTACCCCCGGGGAGCTGTTTTTT
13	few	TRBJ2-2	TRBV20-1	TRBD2	CSATGLLPGELFF	TGCAGTGCTACGGGACTATTGCCCGGGGAGCTGTTTTTT
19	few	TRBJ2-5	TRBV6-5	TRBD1	CASSYEAVGTGESQETQYF	TGTGCCAGCAGTTACGAAGCGGTTGGGACAGGGGAATCGCAAGAGACCCAGTACTTC
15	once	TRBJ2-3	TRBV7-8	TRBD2	CASSSSGGAQDTQYF	TGTGCCAGCAGCTCCAGCGGGGGGGCTCAAGATACGCAGTATTTT
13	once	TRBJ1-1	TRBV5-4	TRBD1	CASSRDRFTEAFF	TGTGCCAGCAGCCGGGACAGGTTCACTGAAGCTTTCTTT
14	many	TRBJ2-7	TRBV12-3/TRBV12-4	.	CASRISGRSYEQYF	TGTGCCAGCAGGATTTCGGGCCGCTCCTACGAGCAGTACTTC
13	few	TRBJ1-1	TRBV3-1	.	CASSRGTPSEAFF	TGTGCCAGCAGCCGCGGGACACCGTCTGAAGCTTTCTTT
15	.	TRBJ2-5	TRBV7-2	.	CASSPRTDLRETQYF	TGTGCCAGCAGCCCGCGGACGGATCTCCGGGAGACCCAGTACTTC
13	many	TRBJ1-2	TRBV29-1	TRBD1	CSGETGNNYGYTF	TGCAGCGGTGAGACAGGGAACAACTATGGCTACACCTTC
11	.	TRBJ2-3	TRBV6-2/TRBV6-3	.	CASTLADTQYF	TGTGCCAGCACCCTAGCAGATACGCAGTATTTT
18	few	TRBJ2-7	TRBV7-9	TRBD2	CASSLPTSGSSTNYEQYF	TGTGCCAGCAGCTTACCTACTAGCGGGAGTTCAACCAACTACGAGCAGTACTTC
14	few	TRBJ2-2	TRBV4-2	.	CASGSGVNTGELFF	TGTGCCAGCGGGTCTGGCGTTAACACCGGGGAGCTGTTTTTT
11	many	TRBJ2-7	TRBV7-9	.	CASSSLAEQYF	TGTGCCAGCAGCTCCCTAGCGGAGCAGTACTTC
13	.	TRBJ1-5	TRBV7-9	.	CASSFAPQGSQHF	TGTGCCAGCAGCTTCGCACCTCAGGGGTCCCAGCATTTT
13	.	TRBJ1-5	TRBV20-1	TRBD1	CSALQGAGQPQHF	TGCAGTGCTCTGCAGGGGGCAGGTCAGCCCCAGCATTTT
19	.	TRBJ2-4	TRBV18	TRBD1	CASSPPMARGLVTKNIQYF	TGTGCCAGCTCACCACCGATGGCCAGGGGGCTCGTAACCAAAAACATTCAGTACTTC
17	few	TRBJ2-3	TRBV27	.	CASSLRNLPASTDTQYF	TGTGCCAGCAGTTTACGAAACCTACCAGCTTCCACAGATACGCAGTATTTT
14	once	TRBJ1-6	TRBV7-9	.	CASSFGISDPPLHF	TGTGCCAGCAGCTTTGGTATTTCTGATCCACCCCTCCACTTT
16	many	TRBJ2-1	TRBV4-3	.	CASSPAAGASYNEQFF	TGCGCCAGCAGCCCCGCCGCAGGCGCTTCGTACAATGAGCAGTTCTTC
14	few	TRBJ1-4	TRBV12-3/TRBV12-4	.	CASSRGQPNEKLFF	TGTGCCAGCAGTCGAGGGCAGCCTAATGAAAAACTGTTTTTT
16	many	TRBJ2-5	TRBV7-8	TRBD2	CASSLGASGRQETQYF	TGTGCCAGCAGCTTAGGGGCTAGCGGGAGACAAGAGACCCAGTACTTC
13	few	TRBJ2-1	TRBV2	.	CASTTRLNNEQFF	TGTGCCAGCACGACCAGGCTGAACAATGAGCAGTTCTTC
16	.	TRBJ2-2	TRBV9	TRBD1	CASSKKQGEDTGELFF	TGTGCCAGCAGCAAAAAACAGGGGGAGGACACCGGGGAGCTGTTTTTT
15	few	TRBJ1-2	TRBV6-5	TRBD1	CASSRLIGGNSGYTF	TGTGCCAGCAGCCGACTTATAGGGGGCAACTCTGGCTACACCTTC
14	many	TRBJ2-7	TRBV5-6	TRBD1	CASSFQTGVREQYF	TGTGCCAGCAGCTTTCAGACAGGGGTGAGGGAGCAGTACTTC
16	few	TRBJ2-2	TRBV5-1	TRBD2	CASSLEFGLGTGELFF	TGCGCCAGCAGCTTGGAATTCGGACTAGGGACCGGGGAGCTGTTTTTT
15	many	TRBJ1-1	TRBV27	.	CASRPGVDRSTEAFF	TGTGCCAGCAGGCCTGGGGTCGACAGAAGCACTGAAGCTTTCTTT
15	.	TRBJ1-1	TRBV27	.	CASKLLGHLNTEAFF	TGTGCCAGCAAACTTTTGGGACACCTGAACACTGAAGCTTTCTTT
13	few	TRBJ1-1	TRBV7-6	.	CASSLVLATEAFF	TGTGCCAGCAGCTTAGTTTTGGCCACTGAAGCTTTCTTT
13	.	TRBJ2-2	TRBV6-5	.	CASSSPGTGELFF	TGTGCCAGCAGCTCACCCGGAACCGGGGAGCTGTTTTTT
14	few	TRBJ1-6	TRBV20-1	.	CSARRSSYNSPLHF	TGCAGTGCTAGAAGGAGCTCCTATAATTCACCCCTCCACTTT
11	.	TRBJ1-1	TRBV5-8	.	CASSIVTEAFF	TGTGCCAGCAGCATTGTAACTGAAGCTTTCTTT
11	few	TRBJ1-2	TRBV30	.	CAWSGSVGYTF	TGTGCCTGGAGTGGGTCAGTCGGCTACACCTTC
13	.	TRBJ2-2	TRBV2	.	CASSDMGAGELFF	TGTGCCAGCAGTGATATGGGGGCCGGGGAGCTGTTTTTT
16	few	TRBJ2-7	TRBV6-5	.	CASSYSVPGKGYEQYF	TGTGCCAGCAGTTACTCGGTCCCAGGGAAAGGCTACGAGCAGTACTTC
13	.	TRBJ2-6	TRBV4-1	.	CASSEPGANVLTF	TGCGCCAGCAGCGAGCCGGGGGCCAACGTCCTGACTTTC
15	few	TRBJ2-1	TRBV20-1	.	CSARGGSGIYNEQFF	TGCAGTGCTAGAGGAGGCAGCGGAATCTACAATGAGCAGTTCTTC
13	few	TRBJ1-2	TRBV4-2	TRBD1	CASSRDRDYGYTF	TGTGCCAGCAGCCGGGACAGGGACTATGGCTACACCTTC
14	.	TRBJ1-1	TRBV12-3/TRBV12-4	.	CASRAGGGWTEAFF	TGTGCCAGCAGGGCTGGGGGTGGTTGGACTGAAGCTTTCTTT